The 24 T cell receptor beta chains below come from one sample, sequenced in a study of healthy donors' naive CD4 and CD8 T cells. A linear amplification protocol produced the TCR libraries from 500 ng of total RNA. TCRdb re-called the reads through MiXCR, storing one row per CDR3 protein. The sample has 180,000 or so distinct CDR3 sequences, 65% to 75% seen once. The material sequenced was naive CD4+ and CD8+ T cells sorted from blood, pooled from several donors. The receptor set was obtained from a pool of human donors in good health; the sample pools cells from several healthy donors.

The rearrangement joins TRBV27 to TRBJ2-5, with 8 bases identical to TRBD1. Germline values: CDR1 MNHEY, CDR2 SMNVEV (reference sequence). J lost 7 bases, V lost 8 bases, and 12 bases had no gene match. The CDR3 covers 14 residues. The CDR3 protein is CASSRGQGDGTQYF. In DNA, the CDR3 is TGTGCCAGCTCCAGGGGGCAGGGCGACGGGACCCAGTACTTC.

The chain is built from TRBV6-5 and TRBJ2-6; no definite D call. Germline values: CDR1 MNHEY, CDR2 SVGAGI. CDR3 length: 13 residues. V was clipped by 6 bases and J by 2 bases, with 5 bases between them. This chain's CDR3 is CASSLPGANVLTF. Written as DNA, the CDR3 is TGTGCCAGCAGCCTCCCTGGGGCCAACGTCCTGACTTTC.

The table lists this clonotype with a count of one. V gene TRBV18 combines with J gene TRBJ2-4, with D possibly TRBD1 on 6 matching bases. The CDR3 runs 14 residues. Trimming shortened V by 3 bases and J by 7 bases, and 13 bases separated the two germline ends. Germline V gives CDR1 KGHSH, CDR2 LQKENI. CDR3 amino acids: CASSPQGPLNIQYF. The CDR3, as DNA: TGTGCCAGCTCACCGCAGGGGCCTCTTAACATTCAGTACTTC.

This clonotype was picked up a small number of times. The V and J genes are TRBV6-4 and TRBJ2-7, with unresolved D. The CDR3 totals 13 residues. V shed 7 bases and J shed 3 bases, with 13 bases lying between them. Germline assignment: CDR1 MRHNA and CDR2 SNTAGT. In nucleotides, the CDR3 is TGTGCCAGCACCCTAGTGGGTGGCTACGAGCAGTACTTC. Translating gives CASTLVGGYEQYF.

V gene TRBV19 combines with J gene TRBJ1-5; D remains unclear. The CDR3 has 15 amino acids. V was pared by 7 bases and J by 0 bases, with 13 bases between. Germline values: CDR1 LNHDA, CDR2 SQIVND (reference sequence). As DNA, the CDR3 is TGTGCCAGTACTCAGCAACAGTTTAGCAATCAGCCCCAGCATTTT. It encodes CASTQQQFSNQPQHF.

This chain joins TRBV20-1 and TRBJ1-6; possibly TRBD1 for D (6 bases). Trimming stripped 3 bases from V and 10 bases from J, with 10 bases between. The germline CDR1 and CDR2 sequences are DFQATT and SNEGSKA (reference sequence). The CDR3 consists of 12 residues. CDR3 sequence (DNA): TGCAGTGCTAGGGGGGCTCAGTCACCCCTCCACTTT. This encodes CSARGAQSPLHF.

V and J are TRBV19 and TRBJ1-3; a possible D gene is TRBD1 (6 bases). Germline values: CDR1 LNHDA, CDR2 SQIVND (reference sequence). This CDR3 spans 15 amino acids. The V and J ends lost 9 bases and 0 bases respectively, with 15 bases between them. The CDR3 nucleotides are TGTGCCAGAGACCGGGGGCTTAGCTCTGGAAACACCATATATTTT. This gives the protein CARDRGLSSGNTIYF.

The rearrangement links TRBV5-1 to TRBJ2-3, with D possibly TRBD1 on 7 matching bases. The CDR3 length is 15 residues. Between the trimmed V and J ends, which lost 4 bases and 2 bases, there was a span of 14 bases. CDR1 is SGHRS, CDR2 YFSETQ, per germline. In DNA form, the CDR3 reads TGCGCCAGCAGCCCAGGGGGGACAGTCACAGATACGCAGTATTTT. Protein: CASSPGGTVTDTQYF.

This chain connects TRBV29-1 to TRBJ2-5; D gene ambiguous. The CDR3 consists of 10 residues. V dropped 4 bases and J dropped 5 bases, with 5 bases sitting between them. Germline values: CDR1 SQVTM, CDR2 ANQGSEA. The CDR3 DNA is TGCAGCGTTGTCTTGGAGACCCAGTACTTC. Its protein product is CSVVLETQYF. Variable domain in full (rest from reference TRBV29-1 and TRBJ2-5): SAVISQKPSRDICQRGTSLTIQCQVDSQVTMMFWYRQQPGQSLTLIATANQGSEATYESGFVIDKFPISRPNLTFSTLTVSNMSPEDSSIYLCSVVLETQYFGPGTRLLVL.

The genes are TRBV6-5 and TRBJ1-3; D is possibly TRBD1 (5 bases). Germline V gene data show CDR1 as MNHEY and CDR2 as SVGAGI. The germline V and J ends were trimmed by 8 bases and 0 bases, with 14 bases remaining between them. The CDR3 spans 15 residues. The DNA of the CDR3 is TGTGCCAGCCTCCCGTTAGACAGCTCTGGAAACACCATATATTTT. Its protein product is CASLPLDSSGNTIYF.

The genes are TRBV30 and TRBJ1-2; 7 nucleotides agree with TRBD1. J lost 0 bases, V lost 0 bases, and 13 bases had no gene match. There are 18 residues in the CDR3. Germline lookup yields CDR1 GTSNPN and CDR2 SVGIG (reference sequence). CDR3 bases: TGTGCCTGGAGTGTCGGAGTCCACAGGGGTTTAGCTAACTATGGCTACACCTTC. Translation: CAWSVGVHRGLANYGYTF.

V and J are TRBV29-1 and TRBJ1-2, with 8 bases matching TRBD1. Germline V CDR1 and CDR2: SQVTM, ANQGSEA. V lost 1 base and J lost 0; bases outside the gene matches: 1. The CDR3 runs to 14 residues. The CDR3 DNA follows: TGCAGCGTTGAAGGGACAGGGCCTAACTATGGCTACACCTTC. Translated: CSVEGTGPNYGYTF. Looking up the rest from reference TRBV29-1 and TRBJ1-2 gives the full variable domain: SAVISQKPSRDICQRGTSLTIQCQVDSQVTMMFWYRQQPGQSLTLIATANQGSEATYESGFVIDKFPISRPNLTFSTLTVSNMSPEDSSIYLCSVEGTGPNYGYTFGSGTRLTVV.

The chain has TRBV6-2 or TRBV6-3 and TRBJ2-1; D may be TRBD2 (6 bases). Trimming left V 2 bases short and J 10 bases short, with 9 bases between. CDR1 is MNHEY and CDR2 is SVGEGT in the germline V gene. CDR3 length: 12 amino acids. This CDR3 is CASSYAGREQFF. CDR3 sequence (DNA): TGTGCCAGCAGTTACGCGGGACGCGAGCAGTTCTTC.

V is TRBV7-2 and J is TRBJ2-1, with D perhaps given as TRBD1 or TRBD2 (5 bases each). CDR1 SGHTA and CDR2 FQGNSA come from the germline V gene. Deletions cut 5 bases from V and 0 bases from J, with 11 bases between. There are 15 residues in the CDR3. The CDR3 DNA reads as TGTGCCAGCAGCCCGCCAGGGAGCTCCTACAATGAGCAGTTCTTC. This sequence encodes CASSPPGSSYNEQFF. Looking up the rest from reference TRBV7-2 and TRBJ2-1 gives the full variable domain: GAGVSQSPSNKVTEKGKDVELRCDPISGHTALYWYRQSLGQGLEFLIYFQGNSAPDKSGLPSDRFSAERTGGSVSTLTIQRTQQEDSAVYLCASSPPGSSYNEQFFGPGTRLTVL.

The rearrangement joins TRBV19 to TRBJ1-2; TRBD1 might be the D (6 bases). The CDR3 totals 14 residues. Germline V gene lookup returns CDR1 LNHDA and CDR2 SQIVND (reference sequence). V dropped 6 bases and J dropped 2 bases, with 13 bases sitting between them. CDR3 DNA: TGTGCCAGTAGAGAGGACAGCGCAAACTATGGCTACACCTTC. It yields the protein CASREDSANYGYTF.

In this sample, this clonotype turned up a few times. V and J are TRBV11-2 and TRBJ2-7; 9 bases line up with TRBD1. V gave up 3 bases and J gave up 2 bases; unmatched junction bases: 11. CDR3 size: 17 residues. Germline CDR1 SGHAT, CDR2 FQNNGV. CDR3 amino acids: CASSFWGLRDRAYEQYF. The CDR3 nucleotides are TGTGCCAGCAGCTTTTGGGGCCTGAGGGACAGGGCCTACGAGCAGTACTTC. Drawing the rest from reference TRBV11-2 and TRBJ2-7, the complete variable domain is EAGVAQSPRYKIIEKRQSVAFWCNPISGHATLYWYQQILGQGPKLLIQFQNNGVVDDSQLPKDRFSAERLKGVDSTLKIQPAKLEDSAVYLCASSFWGLRDRAYEQYFGPGTRLTVT.

The chain combines TRBV27 with TRBJ1-2; 7 bases line up with TRBD1. This CDR3 region has 14 residues. Germline V gene data show CDR1 as MNHEY and CDR2 as SMNVEV (reference sequence). Trimming removed 3 bases from V and 7 bases from J; junction bases left unmatched: 8. The CDR3 DNA is TGTGCCAGCAGTTTTGCAGGGGGAGCCGGTGGCTACACCTTC. Its protein product is CASSFAGGAGGYTF.

In nucleotides, the CDR3 is TGTGCCAGCAGCCATCCCGACACCTCTGGAAACACCATATATTTT. This codes for CASSHPDTSGNTIYF. The chain couples TRBV6-6 to TRBJ1-3, with D unclear. V lost 6 bases and J 0 bases, leaving 12 bases between the germline ends. The V gene's germline CDR1 is MNHNY and CDR2 SVGAGI (reference sequence). The CDR3 runs 15 residues.

V usage is TRBV27 and J usage is TRBJ1-6; D is unresolved. The CDR3 is made up of 14 amino acids. The germline V gene has CDR1 MNHEY and CDR2 SMNVEV (reference sequence). V was cut by 4 bases and J by 9 bases, with 13 bases left in between. The CDR3 DNA follows: TGTGCCAGCAGTTATGGCAGTTCCTTTTCACCCCTCCACTTT. Translating gives CASSYGSSFSPLHF.

The chain recombines TRBV29-1 with TRBJ2-7; 9 nucleotides align to TRBD1. The CDR3 runs to 14 residues. V lost 3 bases and J lost 3; bases outside the gene matches: 6. CDR1 SQVTM and CDR2 ANQGSEA come from the germline V gene. This chain's CDR3 is CSVESTGGSYEQYF. CDR3 nucleotides: TGCAGCGTTGAGTCGACAGGGGGGAGCTACGAGCAGTACTTC.

This chain links TRBV29-1 with TRBJ1-5; tentative D call: TRBD1 (5 bases). Trimming took off 1 base at V and 13 bases at J, with 14 bases between the two ends. The CDR3 is 12 amino acids. Germline CDR1 reads SQVTM; CDR2 reads ANQGSEA. In DNA form, the CDR3 reads TGCAGCGTTGAAGGGCAGTGGGACGGACAGCATTTT. Translated, it gives CSVEGQWDGQHF.

In its sample, this clonotype was seen a few times. The V and J genes are TRBV29-1 and TRBJ1-1; the D is unclear. V gave up 4 bases and J gave up 2 bases, with 5 bases separating them. Germline CDR1 SQVTM, CDR2 ANQGSEA. The CDR3 contains 11 residues. The CDR3 region has the DNA TGCAGCGTTGTCCACAACACTGAAGCTTTCTTT. Translation: CSVVHNTEAFF.

The table lists this clonotype with a few counts. This sequence joins TRBV27 and TRBJ2-7; D is unclear. CDR3 length: 10 amino acids. Trimming shortened V by 6 bases and J by 2 bases, and 2 bases separated the two germline ends. The germline CDR1 and CDR2 sequences are MNHEY and SMNVEV (reference sequence). This CDR3 is CASRAYEQYF. The CDR3 DNA is TGTGCCAGCAGGGCCTACGAGCAGTACTTC.

The rearrangement joins TRBV27 to TRBJ1-2, with D possibly matching TRBD1 (5 bases). V was clipped by 5 bases and J by 3 bases, with 13 bases between them. The CDR3 has 14 residues. Germline CDR1 MNHEY, CDR2 SMNVEV (reference sequence). In DNA form, the CDR3 reads TGTGCCAGCAGTCCAACCACGGGGGACTATGGCTACACCTTC. Translation: CASSPTTGDYGYTF.